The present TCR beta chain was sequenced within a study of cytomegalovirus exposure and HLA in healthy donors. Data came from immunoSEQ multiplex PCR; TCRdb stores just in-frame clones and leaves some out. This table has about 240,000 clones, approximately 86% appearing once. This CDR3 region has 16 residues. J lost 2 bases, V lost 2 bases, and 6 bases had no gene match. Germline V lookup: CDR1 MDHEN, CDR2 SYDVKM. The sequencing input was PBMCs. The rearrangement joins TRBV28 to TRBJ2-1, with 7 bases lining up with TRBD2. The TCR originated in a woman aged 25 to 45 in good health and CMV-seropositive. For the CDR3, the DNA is TGTGCCAGCAGTTTACGCGGGGGTCACCCCTACAATGAGCAGTTCTTC. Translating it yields CASSLRGGHPYNEQFF.